Detailed here is one TCR beta chain. The antigen is unknown. This entry comes from a study of glioma-infiltrating T cells. General observations from the study: Gliomas, especially low-grade, showed above-expected tissue-blood divergence; non-neoplastic patients showed below. Very few CDR3 sequences were shared between tissue and blood.

Using RNA template, CDR3s of TCR alpha and beta were amplified with iRepertoire arm-PCR. Input was 100-400 ng of tissue mRNA or PBMC total RNA. TCRdb re-called the multiplex PCR reads with MiXCR, one entry per CDR3 protein. The profile shows approximately 110,000 distinct CDR3 sequences, approximately 25% of them singletons. V lost 1 base and J lost 0, with 7 bases in between. Looked up from germline, CDR1 is SEHNR and CDR2 is FQNEAQ (reference sequence). This CDR3 has 14 amino acids. The gene calls are TRBV7-9 and TRBJ2-7; unclear D gene. The clonotype originates from a human donor with low-grade glioma or glioblastoma, undergoing nonglioma brain surgery, or in good health (not recorded which). Material: glioma tissue, nonneoplastic brain tissue, or PBMCs (not recorded which). The CDR3 nucleotides read TGTGCCAGCAGCTTAGAGTGGGACTCCTACGAGCAGTACTTC. It encodes CASSLEWDSYEQYF.